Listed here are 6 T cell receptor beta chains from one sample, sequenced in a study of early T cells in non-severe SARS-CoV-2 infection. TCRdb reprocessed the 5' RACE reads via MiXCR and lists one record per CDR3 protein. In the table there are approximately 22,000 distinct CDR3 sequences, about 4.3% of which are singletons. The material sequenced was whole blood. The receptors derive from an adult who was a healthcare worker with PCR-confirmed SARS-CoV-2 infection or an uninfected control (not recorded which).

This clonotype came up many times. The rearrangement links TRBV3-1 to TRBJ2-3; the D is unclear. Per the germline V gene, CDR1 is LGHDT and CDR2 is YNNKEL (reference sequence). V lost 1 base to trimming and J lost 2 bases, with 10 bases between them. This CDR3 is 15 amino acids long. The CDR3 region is CASSQAGGTTDTQYF. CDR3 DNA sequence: TGTGCCAGCAGCCAAGCGGGCGGCACCACAGATACGCAGTATTTT.

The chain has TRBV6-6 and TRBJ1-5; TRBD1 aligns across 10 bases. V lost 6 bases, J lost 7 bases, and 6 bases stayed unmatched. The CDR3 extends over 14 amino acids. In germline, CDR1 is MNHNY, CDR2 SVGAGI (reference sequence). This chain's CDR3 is CASSQTGGRQPQHF. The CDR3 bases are TGTGCCAGCAGCCAGACAGGGGGCAGACAGCCCCAGCATTTT.

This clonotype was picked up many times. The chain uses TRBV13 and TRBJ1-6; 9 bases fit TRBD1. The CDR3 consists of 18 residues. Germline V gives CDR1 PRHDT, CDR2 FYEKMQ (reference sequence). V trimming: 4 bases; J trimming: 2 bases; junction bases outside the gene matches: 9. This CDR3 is CASSSLTGGDAYNSPLHF. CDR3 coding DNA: TGTGCCAGCAGCTCCCTGACAGGGGGAGATGCCTATAATTCACCCCTCCACTTT.

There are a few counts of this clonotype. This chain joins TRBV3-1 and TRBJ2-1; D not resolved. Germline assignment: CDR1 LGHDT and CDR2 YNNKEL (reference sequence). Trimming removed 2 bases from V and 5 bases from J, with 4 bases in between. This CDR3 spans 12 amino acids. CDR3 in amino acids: CASSQFDNEQFF. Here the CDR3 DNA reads TGTGCCAGCAGCCAATTTGACAATGAGCAGTTCTTC.

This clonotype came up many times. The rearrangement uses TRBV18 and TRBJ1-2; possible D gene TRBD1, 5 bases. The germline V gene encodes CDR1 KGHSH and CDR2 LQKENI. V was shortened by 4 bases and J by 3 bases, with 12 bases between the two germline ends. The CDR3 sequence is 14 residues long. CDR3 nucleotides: TGTGCCAGCTCACTTTCCGGGACGCACTATGGCTACACCTTC. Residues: CASSLSGTHYGYTF.

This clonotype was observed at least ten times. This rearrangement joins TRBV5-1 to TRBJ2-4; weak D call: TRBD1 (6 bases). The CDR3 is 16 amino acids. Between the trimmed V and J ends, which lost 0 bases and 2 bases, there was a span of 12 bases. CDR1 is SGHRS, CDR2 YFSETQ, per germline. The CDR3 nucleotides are TGCGCCAGCAGCTTGGACCTGGGGGCGTCCAAAAACATTCAGTACTTC. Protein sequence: CASSLDLGASKNIQYF.